A selection of T cell receptor beta chains follows, all from one sample in a study of blood T cell repertoires in COVID-19. Generated by immunoSEQ multiplex PCR, the TCRdb table keeps only in-frame clones and is missing some. This table holds almost 300,000 clones, roughly nine tenths found once. The sequencing sample was made of peripheral blood. These TCRs come from a woman under 40 with COVID-19, enrolled during active disease. The CDR3 runs from the conserved cysteine through the conserved F or W. Each record gives: V gene, J gene, CDR3 protein.

>TRBV5-1|TRBJ2-7
CASSGAHRDTLYEQYF
>TRBV28|TRBJ1-1
CASSFPRGRTEAFF
>TRBV5-1|TRBJ1-1
CASSLEAGGYTEAFF
>TRBV7-9|TRBJ2-7
CASSFQGGGYEQYF
>TRBV7-9|TRBJ1-1
CASSLGGSTEAFF
>TRBV6-1|TRBJ1-6
CASSEAPLISEVGRGSQSPLHF
>TRBV13|TRBJ1-6
CASSLGWGYSPLHF
>TRBV5-1|TRBJ2-5
CASSLGGQGVQETQYF
>TRBV30|TRBJ1-2
CAWTRPGVTNYGYTF
>TRBV2|TRBJ1-1
CASRVGQGARAFF
>TRBV10-3|TRBJ1-2
CAISESIGRGYTF
>TRBV15|TRBJ1-6
CATSRDQNSPLHF
>TRBV2|TRBJ2-7
CARSAVTPYEQYF
>TRBV3-1/TRBV3-2|TRBJ1-6
CASSPRRDRSSSPLHF
>TRBV6-5|TRBJ2-7
CASSFSGGNEQYF
>TRBV5-1|TRBJ2-3
CASSWTSGSTDTQYF
>TRBV7-6|TRBJ2-7
CASSLGTVYEQYF
>TRBV13|TRBJ2-3
CASSLTGGFLTDTQYF
>TRBV19|TRBJ2-5
CASSYFGETQYF
>TRBV5-1|TRBJ1-1
CASSPPLAGSGTEAFF
>TRBV6-5|TRBJ2-1
CASSTGTGGPNEQFF
>TRBV3-1/TRBV3-2|TRBJ2-7
CASSYWGGGEYEQYF
>TRBV3-1/TRBV3-2|TRBJ2-5
CASSHQGKETQYF
>TRBV12-5|TRBJ1-1
CASGPWDRVRTEAFF
>TRBV11-2|TRBJ2-7
CASSFPLSYEQYF
>TRBV28|TRBJ2-2
CASSPRQGIGELFF